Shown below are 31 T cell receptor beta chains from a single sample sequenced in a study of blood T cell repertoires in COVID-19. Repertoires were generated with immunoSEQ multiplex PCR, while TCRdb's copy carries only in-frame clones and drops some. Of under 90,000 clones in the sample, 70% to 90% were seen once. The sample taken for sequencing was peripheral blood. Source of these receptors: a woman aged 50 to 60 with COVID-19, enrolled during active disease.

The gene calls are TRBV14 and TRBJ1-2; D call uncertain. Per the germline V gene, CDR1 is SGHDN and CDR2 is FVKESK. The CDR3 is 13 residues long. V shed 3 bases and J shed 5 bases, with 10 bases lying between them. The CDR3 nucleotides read TGTGCCAGCAGCCAGGCCGACACTTATGGCTACACCTTC. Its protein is CASSQADTYGYTF.

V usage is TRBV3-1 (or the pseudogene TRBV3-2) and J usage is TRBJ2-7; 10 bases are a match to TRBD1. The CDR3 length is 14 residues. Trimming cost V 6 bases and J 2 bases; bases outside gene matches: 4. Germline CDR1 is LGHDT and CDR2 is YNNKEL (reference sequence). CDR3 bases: TGTGCCAGCAGTTTAGGGACAGGGGCCTACGAGCAGTACTTC. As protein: CASSLGTGAYEQYF.

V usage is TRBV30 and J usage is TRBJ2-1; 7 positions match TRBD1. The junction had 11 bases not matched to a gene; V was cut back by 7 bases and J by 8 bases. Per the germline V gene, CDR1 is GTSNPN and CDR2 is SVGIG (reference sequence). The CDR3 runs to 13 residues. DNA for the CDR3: TGTGCCTTCCGGGACAGAAGGCGCCATGAGCAGTTCTTC. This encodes CAFRDRRRHEQFF.

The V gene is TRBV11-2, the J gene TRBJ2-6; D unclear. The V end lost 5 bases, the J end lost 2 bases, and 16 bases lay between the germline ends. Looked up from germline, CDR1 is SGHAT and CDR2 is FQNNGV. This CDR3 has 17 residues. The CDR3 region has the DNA TGTGCCAGCAGCCCAAAAGCACCACGGGCTGGGGCCAACGTCCTGACTTTC. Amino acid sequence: CASSPKAPRAGANVLTF.

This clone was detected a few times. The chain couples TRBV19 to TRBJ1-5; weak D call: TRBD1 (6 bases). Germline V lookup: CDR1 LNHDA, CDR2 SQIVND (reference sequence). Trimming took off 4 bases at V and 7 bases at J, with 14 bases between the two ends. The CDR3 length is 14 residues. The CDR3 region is CASSNSGVRQPQHF. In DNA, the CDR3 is TGTGCCAGTAGTAACTCAGGGGTAAGGCAGCCCCAGCATTTT.

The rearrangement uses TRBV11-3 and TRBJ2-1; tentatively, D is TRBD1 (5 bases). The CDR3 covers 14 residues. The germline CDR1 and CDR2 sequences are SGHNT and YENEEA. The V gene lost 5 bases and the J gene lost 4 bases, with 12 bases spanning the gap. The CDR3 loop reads CASSAPRQYNEQFF. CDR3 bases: TGTGCCAGCAGCGCCCCCAGACAGTACAATGAGCAGTTCTTC.

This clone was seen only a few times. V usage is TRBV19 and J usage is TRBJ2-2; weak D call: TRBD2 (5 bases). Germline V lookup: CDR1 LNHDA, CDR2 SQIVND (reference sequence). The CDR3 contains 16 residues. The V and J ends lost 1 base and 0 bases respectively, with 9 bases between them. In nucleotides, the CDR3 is TGTGCCAGTAGTATAGTGGGTAGCGCGAACACCGGGGAGCTGTTTTTT. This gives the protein CASSIVGSANTGELFF.

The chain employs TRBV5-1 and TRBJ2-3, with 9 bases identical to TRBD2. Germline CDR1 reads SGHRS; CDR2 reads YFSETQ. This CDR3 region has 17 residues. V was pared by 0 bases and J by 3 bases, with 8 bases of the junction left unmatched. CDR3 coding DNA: TGCGCCAGCAGCTTGGGCCGCAATAGCGGGAGTACAGATACGCAGTATTTT. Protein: CASSLGRNSGSTDTQYF.

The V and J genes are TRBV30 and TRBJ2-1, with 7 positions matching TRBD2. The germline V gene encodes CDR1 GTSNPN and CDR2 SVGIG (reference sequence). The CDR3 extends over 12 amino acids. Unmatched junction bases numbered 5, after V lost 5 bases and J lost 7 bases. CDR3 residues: CAWGGSLNEQFF. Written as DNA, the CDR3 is TGTGCCTGGGGCGGGAGTTTAAATGAGCAGTTCTTC.

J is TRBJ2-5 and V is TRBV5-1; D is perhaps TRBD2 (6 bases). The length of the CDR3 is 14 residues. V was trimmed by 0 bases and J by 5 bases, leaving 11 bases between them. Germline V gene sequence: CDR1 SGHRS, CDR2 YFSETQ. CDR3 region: CASSLGTGRETQYF. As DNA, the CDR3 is TGCGCCAGCAGCTTGGGGACGGGGAGGGAGACCCAGTACTTC.

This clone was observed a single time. The CDR3 bases are TGCGCCAGCAGCCAAGAGTCGGGTTTGTACGAGCAGTACTTC. This codes for CASSQESGLYEQYF. The rearrangement joins TRBV4-3 to TRBJ2-7; D is uncertain. V lost 0 bases, J lost 4 bases, and 10 bases lay in between. Germline V gives CDR1 LGHNA, CDR2 YSLEER. The CDR3 totals 14 residues.

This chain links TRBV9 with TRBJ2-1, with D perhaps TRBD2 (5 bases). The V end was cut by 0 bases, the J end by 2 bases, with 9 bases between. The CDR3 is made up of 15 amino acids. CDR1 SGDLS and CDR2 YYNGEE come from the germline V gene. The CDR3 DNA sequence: TGTGCCAGCAGCGTAGCGGACGGGGCCTACAATGAGCAGTTCTTC. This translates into CASSVADGAYNEQFF.

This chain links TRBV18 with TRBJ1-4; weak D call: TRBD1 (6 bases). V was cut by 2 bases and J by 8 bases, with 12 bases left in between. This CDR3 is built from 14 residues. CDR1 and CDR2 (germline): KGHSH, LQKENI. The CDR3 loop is CASSPGGRREKLFF. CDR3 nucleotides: TGTGCCAGCTCACCAGGGGGCCGGAGGGAAAAACTGTTTTTT.

The CDR3 reads CASSQDGQVYNEQFF. CDR3 DNA sequence: TGCGCCAGCAGCCAAGACGGACAGGTCTACAATGAGCAGTTCTTC. The chain joins TRBV4-1 to TRBJ2-1; the match to TRBD1 covers 7 bases. This CDR3 is 15 amino acids long. CDR1 is MGHRA, CDR2 YSYEKL, per germline. V was clipped by 0 bases and J by 3 bases; unmatched bases: 2.

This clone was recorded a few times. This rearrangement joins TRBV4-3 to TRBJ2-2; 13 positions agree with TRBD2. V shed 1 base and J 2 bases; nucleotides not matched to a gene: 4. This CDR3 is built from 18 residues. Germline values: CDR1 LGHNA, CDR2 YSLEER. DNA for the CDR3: TGCGCCAGCAGCCAAGGGGGACTAGCGGGGCCCAACACCGGGGAGCTGTTTTTT. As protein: CASSQGGLAGPNTGELFF.

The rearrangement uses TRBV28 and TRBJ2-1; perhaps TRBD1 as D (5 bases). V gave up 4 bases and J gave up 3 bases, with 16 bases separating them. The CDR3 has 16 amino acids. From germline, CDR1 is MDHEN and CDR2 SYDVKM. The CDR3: CASSSTGVKNYNEQFF. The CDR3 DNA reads TGTGCCAGCAGTTCTACAGGTGTAAAGAACTACAATGAGCAGTTCTTC.

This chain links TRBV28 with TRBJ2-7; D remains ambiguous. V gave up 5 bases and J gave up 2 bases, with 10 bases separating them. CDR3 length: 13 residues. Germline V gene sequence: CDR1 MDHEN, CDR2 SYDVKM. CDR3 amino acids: CASSPHSTYEQYF. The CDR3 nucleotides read TGTGCCAGCAGTCCCCACTCGACCTACGAGCAGTACTTC. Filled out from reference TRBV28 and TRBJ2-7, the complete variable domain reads DVKVTQSSRYLVKRTGEKVFLECVQDMDHENMFWYRQDPGLGLRLIYFSYDVKMKEKGDIPEGYSVSREKKERFSLILESASTNQTSMYLCASSPHSTYEQYFGPGTRLTVT.

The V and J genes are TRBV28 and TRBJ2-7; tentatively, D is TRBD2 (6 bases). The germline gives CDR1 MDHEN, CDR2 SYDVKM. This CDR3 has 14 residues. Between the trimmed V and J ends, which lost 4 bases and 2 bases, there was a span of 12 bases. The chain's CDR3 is CASSSPGLTYEQYF. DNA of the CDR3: TGTGCCAGCAGTTCGCCGGGACTCACCTACGAGCAGTACTTC.

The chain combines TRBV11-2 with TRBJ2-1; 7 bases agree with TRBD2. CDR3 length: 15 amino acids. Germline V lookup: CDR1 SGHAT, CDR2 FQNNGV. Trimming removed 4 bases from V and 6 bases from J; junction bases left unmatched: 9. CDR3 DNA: TGTGCCAGCAGCTCCACGCCGGGACTAAGCAATGAGCAGTTCTTC. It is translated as CASSSTPGLSNEQFF.

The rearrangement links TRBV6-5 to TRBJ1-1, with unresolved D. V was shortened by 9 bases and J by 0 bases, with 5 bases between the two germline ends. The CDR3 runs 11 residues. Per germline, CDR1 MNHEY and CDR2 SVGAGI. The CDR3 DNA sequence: TGTGCCAGTTTTATGAACACTGAAGCTTTCTTT. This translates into CASFMNTEAFF.

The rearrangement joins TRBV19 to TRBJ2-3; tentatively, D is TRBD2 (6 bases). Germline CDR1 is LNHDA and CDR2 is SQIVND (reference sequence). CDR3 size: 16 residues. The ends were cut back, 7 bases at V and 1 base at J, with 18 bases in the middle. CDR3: CASNLRVASGTDTQYF. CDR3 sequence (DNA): TGTGCCAGTAATCTGCGAGTGGCTAGCGGCACAGATACGCAGTATTTT.

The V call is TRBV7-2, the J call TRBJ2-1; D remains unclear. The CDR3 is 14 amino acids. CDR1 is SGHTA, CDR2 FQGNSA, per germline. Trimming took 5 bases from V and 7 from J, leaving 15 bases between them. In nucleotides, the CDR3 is TGTGCCAGCAGCCCCCGGGTCGCCGGGAATGAGCAGTTCTTC. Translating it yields CASSPRVAGNEQFF.

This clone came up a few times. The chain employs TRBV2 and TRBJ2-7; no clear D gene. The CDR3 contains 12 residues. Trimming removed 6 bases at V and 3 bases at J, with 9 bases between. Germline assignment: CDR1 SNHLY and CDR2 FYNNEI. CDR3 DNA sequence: TGTGCCAGCAGCCTTAGCTACTACGAGCAGTACTTC. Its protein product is CASSLSYYEQYF.

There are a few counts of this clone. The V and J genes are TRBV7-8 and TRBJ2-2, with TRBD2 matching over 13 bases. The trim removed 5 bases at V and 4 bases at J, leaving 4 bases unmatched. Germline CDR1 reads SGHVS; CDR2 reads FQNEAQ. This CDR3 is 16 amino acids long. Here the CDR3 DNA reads TGTGCCAGCAGCAAGGGACTAGCGGGAATCACCGGGGAGCTGTTTTTT. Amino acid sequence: CASSKGLAGITGELFF.

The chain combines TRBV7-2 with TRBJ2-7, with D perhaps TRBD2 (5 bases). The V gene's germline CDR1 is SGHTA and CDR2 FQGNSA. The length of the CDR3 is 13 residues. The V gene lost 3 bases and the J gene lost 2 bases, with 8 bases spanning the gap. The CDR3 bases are TGTGCCAGCAGCTTGGAGGCGCCCTACGAGCAGTACTTC. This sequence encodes CASSLEAPYEQYF. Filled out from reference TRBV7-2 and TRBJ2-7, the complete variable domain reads GAGVSQSPSNKVTEKGKDVELRCDPISGHTALYWYRQSLGQGLEFLIYFQGNSAPDKSGLPSDRFSAERTGGSVSTLTIQRTQQEDSAVYLCASSLEAPYEQYFGPGTRLTVT.

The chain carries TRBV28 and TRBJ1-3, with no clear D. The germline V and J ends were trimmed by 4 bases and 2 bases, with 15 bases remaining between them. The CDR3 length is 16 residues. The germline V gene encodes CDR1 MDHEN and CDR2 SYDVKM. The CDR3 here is CASSSHTLETGNTIYF. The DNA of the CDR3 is TGTGCCAGCAGTTCTCACACATTGGAGACTGGAAACACCATATATTTT.

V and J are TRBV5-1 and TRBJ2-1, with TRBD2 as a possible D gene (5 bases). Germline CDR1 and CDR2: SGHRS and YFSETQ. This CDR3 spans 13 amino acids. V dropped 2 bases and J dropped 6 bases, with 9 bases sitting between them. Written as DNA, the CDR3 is TGCGCCAGCAGCTTACGGAGCGGCAATGAGCAGTTCTTC. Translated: CASSLRSGNEQFF.

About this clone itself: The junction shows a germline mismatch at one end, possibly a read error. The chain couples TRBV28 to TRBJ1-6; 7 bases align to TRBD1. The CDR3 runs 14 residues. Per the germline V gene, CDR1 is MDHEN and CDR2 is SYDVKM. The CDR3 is CASGGQSYNSSLHF. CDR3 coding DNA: TGTGCCAGCGGGGGACAGTCCTATAATTCATCCCTCCACTTT.

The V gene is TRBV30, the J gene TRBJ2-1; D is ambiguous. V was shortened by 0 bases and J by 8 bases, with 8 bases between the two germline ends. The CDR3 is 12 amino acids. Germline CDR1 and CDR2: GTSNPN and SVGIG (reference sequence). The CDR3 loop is CAWSVHRDEQFF. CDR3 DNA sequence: TGTGCCTGGAGTGTACATCGGGATGAGCAGTTCTTC.

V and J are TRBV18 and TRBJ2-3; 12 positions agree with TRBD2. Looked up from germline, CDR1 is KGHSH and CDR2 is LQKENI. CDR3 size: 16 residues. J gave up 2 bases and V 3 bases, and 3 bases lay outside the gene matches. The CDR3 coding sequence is TGTGCCAGCTCACCGACTAGCGGGAGAGTCACAGATACGCAGTATTTT. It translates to CASSPTSGRVTDTQYF.

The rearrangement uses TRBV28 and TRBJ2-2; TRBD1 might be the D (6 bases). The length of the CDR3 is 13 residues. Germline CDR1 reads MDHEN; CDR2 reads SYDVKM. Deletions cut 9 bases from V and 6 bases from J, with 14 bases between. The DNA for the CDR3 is TGTGCCAGTAGGGGGATGGTAGCCGGGGAGCTGTTTTTT. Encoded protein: CASRGMVAGELFF. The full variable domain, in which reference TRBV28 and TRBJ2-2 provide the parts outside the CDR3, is DVKVTQSSRYLVKRTGEKVFLECVQDMDHENMFWYRQDPGLGLRLIYFSYDVKMKEKGDIPEGYSVSREKKERFSLILESASTNQTSMYLCASRGMVAGELFFGEGSRLTVL.